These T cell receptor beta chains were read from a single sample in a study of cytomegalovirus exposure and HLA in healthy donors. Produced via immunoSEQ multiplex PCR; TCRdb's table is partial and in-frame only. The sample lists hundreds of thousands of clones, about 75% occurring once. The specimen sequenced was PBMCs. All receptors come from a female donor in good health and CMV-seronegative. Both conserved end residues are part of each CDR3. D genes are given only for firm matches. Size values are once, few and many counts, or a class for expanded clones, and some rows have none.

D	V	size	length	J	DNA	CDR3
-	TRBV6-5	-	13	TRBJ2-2	TGTGCCAGCAGGGGCAGACGGGGTTCTAAGCTGTTTTTT	CASRGRRGSKLFF
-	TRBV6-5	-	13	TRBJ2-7	TGTGCCAGCAGTTACTCGGGCAGCTACGAGCAGTACTTC	CASSYSGSYEQYF
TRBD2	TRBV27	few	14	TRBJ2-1	TGTGCCAGCAGTTTTATTGCGGGAGAGGGTGAGCAGTTCTTC	CASSFIAGEGEQFF
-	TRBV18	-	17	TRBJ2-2	TGTGCCAGCTCACTGGAGATACTAAAAACCGGGACCGGGGAGCTGTTTTTT	CASSLEILKTGTGELFF
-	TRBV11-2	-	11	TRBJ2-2	TGTGCCAGCCCCCGCGCCGGGGAGCTGTTTTTT	CASPRAGELFF
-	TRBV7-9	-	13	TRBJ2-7	TGTGCCAGCAGCTGGGGGGTAGCCTACGAGCAGTACTTC	CASSWGVAYEQYF
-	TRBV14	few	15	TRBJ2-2	TGTGCCAGCAGCCCGGGTGGCCGGATCACCGGGGAGCTGTTTTTT	CASSPGGRITGELFF
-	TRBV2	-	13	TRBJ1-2	TGTGCCAGCAGTGCACCCGGGGGGCATGGCTACACCTTC	CASSAPGGHGYTF
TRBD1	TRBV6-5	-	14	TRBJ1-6	TGTGCCAGCAGCCAGGGACAGGGAGTTTCACCCCTCCACTTT	CASSQGQGVSPLHF
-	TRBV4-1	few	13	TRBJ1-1	TGCGCCAGCAGCACAGGGTCCAACACTGAAGCTTTCTTT	CASSTGSNTEAFF
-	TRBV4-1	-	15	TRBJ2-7	TGCGCCAGCAGCCAACCTCCCAGCGGGCATACCGAGCAGTACTTC	CASSQPPSGHTEQYF
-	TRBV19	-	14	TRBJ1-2	TGTGCCAGTAGTACCGCGGACAGTTACTATGGCTACACCTTC	CASSTADSYYGYTF
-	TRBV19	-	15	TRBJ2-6	TGTGCCAGTAGTACATCGGGTAATCGGGCCAACGTCCTGACTTTC	CASSTSGNRANVLTF
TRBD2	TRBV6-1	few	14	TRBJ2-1	TGTGCCAGCAGCCGGGACTACCGAGGATATGAGCAGTTCTTC	CASSRDYRGYEQFF